Reported below is one T cell receptor beta chain. This record belongs to a study of memory CD4+ T cells and cytomegalovirus serostatus. Libraries were prepared by immunoSEQ multiplex PCR; TCRdb keeps only in-frame clonotypes and omits some of them. The table lists 50,000 to 60,000 clones, 82% of them singletons. The sort gate was single viable CD3+CD4+CD8-CD45RO+ cells for memory CD4+ T cells. This receptor was identified in an adult in good health and CMV-seronegative. The sequenced sample was memory CD4+ T cells from blood.

The CDR3 DNA sequence: TGTGCCATCAGTGTTGGCGGGGGGCAGGCAGATACGCAGTATTTT. Translation gives CAISVGGGQADTQYF. The chain links TRBV10-3 to TRBJ2-3, with 8 positions matching TRBD2. The CDR3 runs 15 residues. J gave up 4 bases and V 4 bases, and 7 bases lay outside the gene matches. Germline V gene sequence: CDR1 ENHRY, CDR2 SYGVKD.